The source of this T cell receptor beta chain is a study of T cell responses to AZD1222 COVID-19 vaccine. Using immunoSEQ multiplex PCR, the repertoire was profiled, and TCRdb retains in-frame clones only, with some absent. The table includes fewer than 120,000 clones, 70% to 90% detected once. Comment on this clone: Its target is not known.

Study-wide points: Seropositive AZD1222 recipients at baseline numbered only five or six.

The CDR3 length is 13 residues. V was pared by 4 bases and J by 4 bases, with 11 bases between. The germline gives CDR1 SGHDT, CDR2 YYEEEE. V and J are TRBV5-6 and TRBJ1-1; D remains ambiguous. Material: peripheral blood, obtained on day 0 of AZD1222 vaccination. The clonotype comes from an adult in good health. DNA for the CDR3: TGTGCCAGCAGCAAATGGGTTACCACTGAAGCTTTCTTT. It encodes CASSKWVTTEAFF.